Listed below are T cell receptor beta chains from one sample, sequenced in a study of T-cell reconstitution after alpha-beta-depleted transplantation in children. TCRdb re-called the PCR reads with MiXCR, one entry per CDR3 protein. The table includes around 500,000 distinct CDR3 sequences, approximately 12% detected once. Here the sequenced sample was PBMCs from the stem cell graft donor, taken from the stem cell graft. Source of these receptors: a human donor who donated a stem cell graft to a child with combined immunodeficiency. CDR3s include the opening cysteine and the closing phenylalanine or tryptophan. Each record gives: D gene, clone size, V gene, J gene, CDR3 protein, CDR3 DNA. A D gene is named only where the DNA matches it firmly. Expanded clones are given a class, and other clones once, few, many or no size at all.

D gene: .
clone size: .
V gene: TRBV18
J gene: TRBJ2-5
CDR3 protein: CASSPPAGAGETQYF
CDR3 DNA: TGTGCCAGCTCACCACCTGCGGGGGCAGGAGAGACCCAGTACTTC

D gene: TRBD1
clone size: .
V gene: TRBV29-1
J gene: TRBJ2-5
CDR3 protein: CSVRTGGVQETQYF
CDR3 DNA: TGCAGCGTACGGACAGGGGGGGTCCAAGAGACCCAGTACTTC

D gene: .
clone size: many
V gene: TRBV7-6
J gene: TRBJ1-1
CDR3 protein: CASSPMGSCGGTEAFF
CDR3 DNA: TGTGCCAGCAGCCCGATGGGGAGTTGTGGCGGCACTGAAGCTTTCTTT

D gene: .
clone size: .
V gene: TRBV24-1
J gene: TRBJ1-1
CDR3 protein: CATSDSKQGGVTEAFF
CDR3 DNA: TGTGCCACCAGTGATTCTAAACAGGGAGGCGTCACTGAAGCTTTCTTT

D gene: .
clone size: many
V gene: TRBV20-1
J gene: TRBJ2-1
CDR3 protein: CSANLDSPSSYNEQFF
CDR3 DNA: TGCAGTGCTAACTTGGACTCCCCCAGCTCCTACAATGAGCAGTTCTTC

D gene: TRBD2
clone size: .
V gene: TRBV5-1
J gene: TRBJ2-1
CDR3 protein: CASLGTAGSDEQFF
CDR3 DNA: TGCGCCAGCTTAGGCACAGCGGGGTCTGACGAGCAGTTCTTC

D gene: .
clone size: many
V gene: TRBV5-1
J gene: TRBJ2-1
CDR3 protein: CASSLGESSYNEQFF
CDR3 DNA: TGTGCCAGCAGCCTAGGGGAGAGCTCCTACAATGAGCAGTTCTTC

D gene: .
clone size: many
V gene: TRBV27
J gene: TRBJ1-1
CDR3 protein: CASSFGAEAFF
CDR3 DNA: TGTGCCAGCAGTTTTGGTGCTGAAGCTTTCTTT

D gene: TRBD1
clone size: many
V gene: TRBV5-1
J gene: TRBJ2-4
CDR3 protein: CAIGQGRVAKNIQYF
CDR3 DNA: TGCGCCATCGGACAGGGACGAGTAGCCAAAAACATTCAGTACTTC

D gene: .
clone size: .
V gene: TRBV29-1
J gene: TRBJ2-4
CDR3 protein: CSVEGRGDRQYF
CDR3 DNA: TGCAGCGTTGAGGGCAGGGGAGACCGTCAGTACTTC

D gene: TRBD2
clone size: few
V gene: TRBV15
J gene: TRBJ2-7
CDR3 protein: CATSRSWVAGRYEQYF
CDR3 DNA: TGTGCCACCAGCAGATCCTGGGTAGCGGGGCGCTACGAGCAGTACTTC

D gene: .
clone size: few
V gene: TRBV27
J gene: TRBJ2-5
CDR3 protein: CASSSETQYF
CDR3 DNA: TGTGCCAGCAGTTCGGAGACCCAGTACTTC

D gene: TRBD2
clone size: many
V gene: TRBV15
J gene: TRBJ2-7
CDR3 protein: CATSRDHLAGAYEQYF
CDR3 DNA: TGTGCCACCAGCAGAGATCACCTAGCGGGAGCATACGAGCAGTACTTC

D gene: .
clone size: few
V gene: TRBV6-5
J gene: TRBJ2-7
CDR3 protein: CASSYGLLSSGRSYEQYF
CDR3 DNA: TGTGCCAGCAGTTACGGACTCCTATCCTCTGGCCGGTCCTACGAGCAGTACTTC

D gene: TRBD2
clone size: .
V gene: TRBV3-1
J gene: TRBJ2-6
CDR3 protein: CASSQWGSGRASGANVLTF
CDR3 DNA: TGTGCCAGCAGCCAGTGGGGCAGCGGGAGAGCCTCTGGGGCCAACGTCCTGACTTTC

D gene: TRBD2
clone size: many
V gene: TRBV5-1
J gene: TRBJ2-3
CDR3 protein: CASSTSSGAGDTDTQYF
CDR3 DNA: TGCGCCAGCAGCACGTCCTCCGGGGCGGGAGATACAGATACGCAGTATTTT

D gene: .
clone size: many
V gene: TRBV12-3/TRBV12-4
J gene: TRBJ1-1
CDR3 protein: CASSFSGNTEAFF
CDR3 DNA: TGTGCCAGCAGCTTCTCGGGGAACACTGAAGCTTTCTTT

D gene: .
clone size: few
V gene: TRBV18
J gene: TRBJ2-3
CDR3 protein: CASSPRFSLGDTQYF
CDR3 DNA: TGTGCCAGCTCACCACGGTTCAGTCTAGGGGATACGCAGTATTTT

D gene: .
clone size: many
V gene: TRBV29-1
J gene: TRBJ2-1
CDR3 protein: CSVDIYNEQFF
CDR3 DNA: TGCAGCGTTGATATCTATAATGAGCAGTTCTTC

D gene: .
clone size: few
V gene: TRBV11-2
J gene: TRBJ2-2
CDR3 protein: CASSLDSDTGELFF
CDR3 DNA: TGTGCCAGCAGCTTAGACAGTGACACCGGGGAGCTGTTTTTT

D gene: .
clone size: .
V gene: TRBV5-1
J gene: TRBJ2-1
CDR3 protein: CASSPLGRVDEQFF
CDR3 DNA: TGCGCCAGCAGCCCCCTTGGCAGGGTCGATGAGCAGTTCTTC

D gene: TRBD1
clone size: many
V gene: TRBV29-1
J gene: TRBJ1-4
CDR3 protein: CSVETGRTNEKLFF
CDR3 DNA: TGCAGCGTTGAGACAGGGAGGACTAATGAAAAACTGTTTTTT

D gene: .
clone size: once
V gene: TRBV3-1
J gene: TRBJ1-4
CDR3 protein: CASSTQQGLNEKLFF
CDR3 DNA: TGTGCCAGCAGCACCCAACAGGGACTAAATGAAAAACTGTTTTTT

D gene: .
clone size: many
V gene: TRBV5-1
J gene: TRBJ1-1
CDR3 protein: CASSLVVGQGEEAFF
CDR3 DNA: TGCGCCAGCAGCTTGGTCGTGGGACAAGGAGAAGAAGCTTTCTTT

D gene: .
clone size: many
V gene: TRBV9
J gene: TRBJ1-1
CDR3 protein: CASSTRAGMGEAFF
CDR3 DNA: TGTGCCAGCAGCACCAGGGCCGGAATGGGTGAAGCTTTCTTT

D gene: .
clone size: few
V gene: TRBV7-3
J gene: TRBJ1-1
CDR3 protein: CASSFSGTDEAFF
CDR3 DNA: TGTGCCAGCAGCTTCTCCGGGACCGATGAAGCTTTCTTT

D gene: TRBD1
clone size: .
V gene: TRBV6-2/TRBV6-3
J gene: TRBJ2-7
CDR3 protein: CASSNPIVTSDRGDLFEQYF
CDR3 DNA: TGTGCCAGCAGCAACCCAATAGTGACATCGGACAGGGGAGACCTCTTCGAGCAGTACTTC

D gene: TRBD1
clone size: .
V gene: TRBV29-1
J gene: TRBJ1-1
CDR3 protein: CSARQGPKNTEAFF
CDR3 DNA: TGCAGCGCAAGACAGGGGCCTAAGAACACTGAAGCTTTCTTT

D gene: .
clone size: many
V gene: TRBV10-3
J gene: TRBJ2-7
CDR3 protein: CAISADGGSYEQYF
CDR3 DNA: TGTGCCATCAGCGCTGATGGGGGCTCCTACGAGCAGTACTTC

D gene: .
clone size: many
V gene: TRBV6-1
J gene: TRBJ1-2
CDR3 protein: CASVRGADGYTF
CDR3 DNA: TGTGCCAGCGTCCGGGGGGCGGATGGCTACACCTTC

D gene: TRBD2
clone size: many
V gene: TRBV7-2
J gene: TRBJ2-1
CDR3 protein: CASSLGTRIIEQFF
CDR3 DNA: TGTGCCAGCAGCTTGGGGACTAGGATCATTGAGCAGTTCTTC

D gene: TRBD1
clone size: few
V gene: TRBV20-1
J gene: TRBJ2-7
CDR3 protein: CSATGGQGRVYEQYF
CDR3 DNA: TGCAGTGCTACAGGGGGACAGGGCAGGGTCTACGAGCAGTACTTC

D gene: .
clone size: .
V gene: TRBV12-3/TRBV12-4
J gene: TRBJ1-2
CDR3 protein: CASSFSGRTRGSGYTF
CDR3 DNA: TGTGCCAGCAGTTTCTCTGGACGGACAAGGGGCAGCGGCTACACCTTC

D gene: .
clone size: few
V gene: TRBV12-3/TRBV12-4
J gene: TRBJ1-1
CDR3 protein: CASSLNAETEAFF
CDR3 DNA: TGTGCCAGCAGTTTAAATGCTGAGACTGAAGCTTTCTTT

D gene: TRBD1
clone size: many
V gene: TRBV15
J gene: TRBJ1-1
CDR3 protein: CATSGDRGHTEAFF
CDR3 DNA: TGTGCCACCAGCGGAGACAGGGGGCACACTGAAGCTTTCTTT

D gene: TRBD1
clone size: .
V gene: TRBV6-1
J gene: TRBJ1-4
CDR3 protein: CASSRYRGTSNEKLFF
CDR3 DNA: TGTGCCAGCAGTCGCTACAGGGGGACATCTAATGAAAAACTGTTTTTT

D gene: .
clone size: few
V gene: TRBV15
J gene: TRBJ2-1
CDR3 protein: CATSRRDGYNEQFF
CDR3 DNA: TGTGCCACCAGCAGACGGGACGGCTACAATGAGCAGTTCTTC

D gene: TRBD2
clone size: few
V gene: TRBV9
J gene: TRBJ2-1
CDR3 protein: CASSGLDPGGEQFF
CDR3 DNA: TGTGCCAGCAGCGGATTAGACCCCGGGGGGGAGCAGTTCTTC

D gene: .
clone size: .
V gene: TRBV28
J gene: TRBJ2-4
CDR3 protein: CASSFVRDLAKNIQYF
CDR3 DNA: TGTGCCAGCAGTTTTGTCCGGGACTTAGCCAAAAACATTCAGTACTTC

D gene: .
clone size: once
V gene: TRBV7-3
J gene: TRBJ2-5
CDR3 protein: CASSLTGGWETQYF
CDR3 DNA: TGTGCCAGCAGCTTAACGGGGGGCTGGGAGACCCAGTACTTC

D gene: .
clone size: .
V gene: TRBV5-5
J gene: TRBJ1-5
CDR3 protein: CASSLGLGANQPQHF
CDR3 DNA: TGTGCCAGCAGCTTGGGGTTAGGGGCGAATCAGCCCCAGCATTTT

D gene: .
clone size: few
V gene: TRBV3-1
J gene: TRBJ2-6
CDR3 protein: CASSRDNSGANVLTF
CDR3 DNA: TGTGCCAGCAGCCGGGACAACTCTGGGGCCAACGTCCTGACTTTC